In its sample, the clone carrying this T cell receptor (beta chain) was seen many times. Its cognate antigen is unknown. Diagnosing involved the use of clinical symptoms, serum thyroxine and TRAb, thyroid ultrasound and orbital computed tomography. The CDR3 extends over 14 amino acids. Trimming removed 2 bases from V and 2 bases from J, with 9 bases in between. CDR1 and CDR2 from the germline V gene are MNHEY and SMNVEV (reference sequence). The sample is drawn from a study of T cells in Graves' hyperthyroidism and ophthalmopathy. Authors of the study amplified TCR beta CDR3 regions from RNA transcripts. Initially, a first-round RT-PCR of the TCR CDR3 employed the HTBI primer set. MiXCR, run by TCRdb on the multiplex PCR reads, gives a single entry per CDR3 protein. The table includes 700,000 or so distinct CDR3 sequences, roughly 15% detected once. Study-wide results and caveats: Blood also showed most of the thyroid clonotypes that were expanded above 0.001.

The chain combines TRBV27 with TRBJ2-5, with D possibly matching TRBD2 (5 bases). The specimen was blood. The receptor was derived from a man aged 18 to 35 with Graves' hyperthyroidism. The CDR3 bases are TGTGCCAGCAGTTTAGGAGCGGAGCAAGAGACCCAGTACTTC. Translation: CASSLGAEQETQYF.